The 32 T cell receptor beta chains below come from one sample, sequenced in a study of blood T cell repertoires in COVID-19. Data came from immunoSEQ multiplex PCR; TCRdb stores just in-frame clones and leaves some out. The table records about 100,000 clones, roughly nine tenths of them present only once. The sequenced sample was peripheral blood. The receptor set was obtained from a man aged 45-65 years with acute or convalescent COVID-19.

V gene TRBV19 combines with J gene TRBJ2-1, with D possibly being TRBD2 (5 bases). The CDR3 runs 14 residues. Per germline, CDR1 LNHDA and CDR2 SQIVND (reference sequence). V was clipped by 4 bases and J by 2 bases, with 9 bases between them. The chain's CDR3 is CASSTSGTYNEQFF. The CDR3 region has the DNA TGTGCCAGTAGTACCTCCGGGACCTACAATGAGCAGTTCTTC.

V and J are TRBV5-1 and TRBJ1-2; 7 bases map to TRBD1. Germline CDR1 SGHRS, CDR2 YFSETQ. This CDR3 is built from 14 residues. V was clipped by 1 base and J by 0 bases; unmatched bases: 0. CDR3 bases: TGCGCCAGCAGCTTGCAGGGGGCTAACTATGGCTACACCTTC. This codes for CASSLQGANYGYTF.

The chain joins TRBV19 to TRBJ1-1; 7 bases align to TRBD1. The junction had 4 bases not matched to a gene; V was cut back by 3 bases and J by 6 bases. In germline, CDR1 is LNHDA, CDR2 SQIVND (reference sequence). This CDR3 contains 13 residues. CDR3 residues: CASSIDRVAEAFF. In DNA form, the CDR3 reads TGTGCCAGTAGTATCGACAGGGTTGCTGAAGCTTTCTTT.

The chain employs TRBV1 and TRBJ2-5; the DNA was not compared with TRBD2, the D call given in the table. TRBV1 is listed as a pseudogene. The length of the CDR3 is 14 residues. DNA of the CDR3: TGCACCAGCAGCCCCTGGACTTACCAAGAGACCCAGTACTTC. Its protein is CTSSPWTYQETQYF.

The table lists this clone with a count of one. The chain links TRBV5-4 to TRBJ2-5, with 7 bases that match TRBD2. J gave up 2 bases and V 4 bases, and 8 bases lay outside the gene matches. This CDR3 has 15 residues. CDR1 and CDR2 from the germline V gene are SGHNT and YYREEE (reference sequence). The CDR3 reads CASSLLRRGQETQYF. The CDR3 DNA reads as TGTGCCAGCAGCCTCCTGAGGCGGGGGCAAGAGACCCAGTACTTC.

The chain uses TRBV5-4 and TRBJ1-1, with TRBD1 identical over 9 bases. The CDR3 is 15 amino acids. Trimming at V came to 6 bases and at J to 1 base, leaving 7 bases not matched to a gene. Germline CDR1 is SGHNT and CDR2 is YYREEE (reference sequence). The CDR3 is CASIDPGQGNTEAFF. The CDR3 DNA reads TGTGCCAGCATCGATCCGGGACAGGGGAACACTGAAGCTTTCTTT.

The CDR3 sequence is CASSLYRGQETQYF. In DNA form, the CDR3 reads TGCGCCAGCAGCTTGTACAGGGGGCAAGAGACCCAGTACTTC. V usage is TRBV5-1 and J usage is TRBJ2-5, with TRBD1 identical over 8 bases. Germline V gene data show CDR1 as SGHRS and CDR2 as YFSETQ. This CDR3 is 14 amino acids long. V was clipped by 1 base and J by 2 bases; unmatched bases: 1.

The chain is built from TRBV5-1 and TRBJ2-1; possibly TRBD1 for D (6 bases). The length of the CDR3 is 14 residues. Deletions cut 0 bases from V and 7 bases from J, with 11 bases between. The germline V gene has CDR1 SGHRS and CDR2 YFSETQ. CDR3 residues: CASSLEVQGNEQFF. The CDR3 nucleotides are TGCGCCAGCAGCTTGGAGGTCCAGGGGAATGAGCAGTTCTTC.

V and J are TRBV18 and TRBJ1-1, with D unresolved. CDR3 size: 13 residues. From germline, CDR1 is KGHSH and CDR2 LQKENI. V lost 3 bases to trimming and J lost 3 bases, with 8 bases between them. CDR3 sequence (DNA): TGTGCCAGCTCACCCGTCCGGGACACTGAAGCTTTCTTT. It translates to CASSPVRDTEAFF.

The chain is built from TRBV7-9 and TRBJ2-5; TRBD2 aligns across 8 bases. Trimming at V came to 4 bases and at J to 5 bases, leaving 6 bases not matched to a gene. The CDR3 is 14 residues long. Germline CDR1 is SEHNR and CDR2 is FQNEAQ (reference sequence). CDR3 sequence: CASSWDRGGETQYF. In DNA form, the CDR3 reads TGTGCCAGCAGCTGGGACCGGGGGGGGGAGACCCAGTACTTC. The full variable domain, completed using reference TRBV7-9 and TRBJ2-5, is DTGVSQNPRHKITKRGQNVTFRCDPISEHNRLYWYRQTLGQGPEFLTYFQNEAQLEKSRLLSDRFSAERPKGSFSTLEIQRTEQGDSAMYLCASSWDRGGETQYFGPGTRLLVL.

This chain joins TRBV7-9 and TRBJ2-2, with D maybe TRBD1 (5 bases). Germline V gives CDR1 SEHNR, CDR2 FQNEAQ (reference sequence). The V end was cut by 5 bases, the J end by 1 base, with 23 bases between. The CDR3 spans 19 residues. The CDR3 nucleotides read TGTGCCAGCAGCCAACGTGGATGGGGTGAACAGGAGAACACCGGGGAGCTGTTTTTT. Translation gives CASSQRGWGEQENTGELFF.

This chain connects TRBV6-5 to TRBJ1-1, with 9 bases matching TRBD1. Losses at the gene ends were 10 bases for V and 1 base for J; bases not matched to a gene: 7. Germline V gene sequence: CDR1 MNHEY, CDR2 SVGAGI. The CDR3 runs 14 residues. The CDR3, as DNA: TGTGCCACCAAGGGGGGACAGGGGAACACTGAAGCTTTCTTT. Protein: CATKGGQGNTEAFF.

This clone was detected once. V usage is TRBV5-6 and J usage is TRBJ2-3; D unresolved. Germline V gives CDR1 SGHDT, CDR2 YYEEEE. The CDR3 sequence is 12 residues long. Between the trimmed V and J ends, which lost 0 bases and 5 bases, there was a span of 4 bases. The CDR3 nucleotides read TGTGCCAGCAGCTTGGCTAGAGATACGCAGTATTTT. This translates into CASSLARDTQYF.

This clone was seen a single time. The chain carries TRBV19 and TRBJ2-6, with 7 bases matching TRBD1. Germline V gene lookup returns CDR1 LNHDA and CDR2 SQIVND (reference sequence). J gave up 2 bases and V 11 bases, and 6 bases lay outside the gene matches. The CDR3 extends over 14 amino acids. CDR3 sequence reads: CASDDRAGANVLTF. The CDR3 bases are TGTGCCTCCGACGACAGGGCTGGGGCCAACGTCCTGACTTTC.

This chain joins TRBV11-3 and TRBJ2-2; D might be TRBD2 (5 bases). Trimming stripped 3 bases from V and 0 bases from J, with 14 bases between. The CDR3 consists of 17 residues. Germline-derived CDR1 and CDR2 are SGHNT and YENEEA. CDR3 in amino acids: CASSFGQGLTNTGELFF. CDR3 sequence (DNA): TGTGCCAGCAGCTTCGGTCAAGGACTTACGAACACCGGGGAGCTGTTTTTT.

The CDR3 nucleotides are TGTGCCAGCAGCCGCCCTTTGGGTCAGCAGGGTAACACTGAAGCTTTCTTT. Its protein product is CASSRPLGQQGNTEAFF. The chain uses TRBV5-8 and TRBJ1-1; D possibly corresponds to TRBD1 (5 bases). Trimming shortened V by 4 bases and J by 2 bases, and 21 bases separated the two germline ends. Germline V gene lookup returns CDR1 SGHTS and CDR2 YDEGEE. This CDR3 is 17 amino acids long. Based on the CDR3 plus reference TRBV5-8 and TRBJ1-1, the full variable domain is EAGVTQSPTHLIKTRGQQATLRCSPISGHTSVYWYQQALGLGLQFLLWYDEGEERNRGNFPPRFSGRQFPNYSSELNVNALELEDSALYLCASSRPLGQQGNTEAFFGQGTRLTVV.

The chain recombines TRBV12-3 or TRBV12-4 with TRBJ1-1, with TRBD1 as a possible D gene (6 bases). V lost 6 bases and J 2 bases, leaving 10 bases between the germline ends. The CDR3 is 13 amino acids. Here the CDR3 DNA reads TGTGCCAGCAGCGGACAGCAAAACACTGAAGCTTTCTTT. This encodes CASSGQQNTEAFF.

The V and J genes are TRBV4-1 and TRBJ2-5, with unresolved D. The closer fit of TRBJ2-7 to the DNA end suggests the J call may be wrong. There are 14 residues in the CDR3. Germline values: CDR1 MGHRA, CDR2 YSYEKL. CDR3 amino acids: CASSQAPWSYEQYF. DNA for the CDR3: TGCGCCAGCAGCCAAGCTCCGTGGTCCTACGAGCAGTACTTC.

The chain links TRBV10-2 to TRBJ1-1; TRBD1 aligns across 10 bases. The CDR3 extends over 16 amino acids. CDR1 WSHSY and CDR2 SAAADI come from the germline V gene. J was trimmed by 2 bases and V by 2 bases; bases with no gene match: 5. The DNA of the CDR3 is TGCGCCAGCAGTGAGCCGAGGACAGGGGGAAACACTGAAGCTTTCTTT. Its translation: CASSEPRTGGNTEAFF.

The chain couples TRBV18 to TRBJ1-5, with TRBD1 identical over 7 bases. The germline gives CDR1 KGHSH, CDR2 LQKENI. Trimming took 6 bases from V and 4 from J; bases not matched to a gene: 6. The CDR3 extends over 14 amino acids. CDR3 sequence (DNA): TGTGCCAGCTCGCCGGGACAGAGGAATCAGCCCCAGCATTTT. Protein: CASSPGQRNQPQHF.

This clone has a handful of counts. V gene TRBV27 combines with J gene TRBJ2-4; possibly TRBD1 for D (6 bases). V lost 2 bases and J 4 bases, leaving 18 bases between the germline ends. This CDR3 is built from 17 residues. CDR1 and CDR2 (germline): MNHEY, SMNVEV (reference sequence). CDR3 sequence (DNA): TGTGCCAGCAGTTTAAATTCCGGGACATTTACTAAAAACATTCAGTACTTC. This gives the protein CASSLNSGTFTKNIQYF.

The CDR3 DNA reads TGTGCCAGCAGTTACGGGACAGGTGGAAACACCGGGGAGCTGTTTTTT. Amino acids: CASSYGTGGNTGELFF. The chain has TRBV6-6 and TRBJ2-2, with 8 bases that match TRBD1. The J segment lost 2 bases and the V segment lost 2 bases, leaving 4 bases of the junction unmatched. Germline V lookup: CDR1 MNHNY, CDR2 SVGAGI (reference sequence). This CDR3 is 16 amino acids long.

The rearrangement uses TRBV4-1 and TRBJ1-6; TRBD1 is a possible D gene (5 bases). The V end lost 4 bases, the J end lost 5 bases, and 6 bases lay between the germline ends. The CDR3 extends over 13 amino acids. CDR1 is MGHRA and CDR2 is YSYEKL in the germline V gene. CDR3 in amino acids: CASSRGHNSPLHF. For the CDR3, the DNA is TGCGCCAGCAGCCGGGGCCATAATTCACCCCTCCACTTT.

The chain links TRBV7-6 to TRBJ2-1; D remains unclear. CDR3 length: 15 amino acids. From germline, CDR1 is SGHVS and CDR2 FNYEAQ. The V end lost 5 bases, the J end lost 6 bases, and 17 bases lay between the germline ends. The CDR3 loop is CASSPVSFSGNEQFF. CDR3 nucleotide sequence: TGTGCCAGCAGCCCCGTCTCGTTTTCGGGCAATGAGCAGTTCTTC.

The rearrangement joins TRBV19 to TRBJ2-1, with D perhaps TRBD2 (7 bases). V lost 5 bases to trimming and J lost 5 bases, with 13 bases between them. The CDR3 is 14 amino acids. The germline V gene encodes CDR1 LNHDA and CDR2 SQIVND (reference sequence). The CDR3 protein is CASSLRGGNNEQFF. CDR3 DNA sequence: TGTGCCAGTAGTCTTAGGGGGGGGAACAATGAGCAGTTCTTC.

A word on this clone: Within the sample, other DNA sequences also encode this same CDR3. The chain has TRBV28 and TRBJ1-4; no firm D call. This CDR3 region has 12 residues. V dropped 4 bases and J dropped 8 bases, with 8 bases sitting between them. Per the germline V gene, CDR1 is MDHEN and CDR2 is SYDVKM. CDR3 in DNA: TGTGCCAGCAGTTACTCCACGGAAAAACTGTTTTTT. Protein product: CASSYSTEKLFF.

V and J are TRBV7-9 and TRBJ1-2; D may be TRBD1 (6 bases). CDR3 length: 13 residues. CDR1 and CDR2 from the germline V gene are SEHNR and FQNEAQ (reference sequence). The V end lost 6 bases, the J end lost 1 base, and 9 bases lay between the germline ends. The CDR3 protein is CASRDSLNYGYTF. The DNA of the CDR3 is TGTGCCAGCAGGGACAGTCTTAACTATGGCTACACCTTC.

This chain uses TRBV6-5 with TRBJ2-5; 9 bases match TRBD2. V lost 5 bases, J lost 4 bases, and 5 bases stayed unmatched. Germline CDR1 MNHEY, CDR2 SVGAGI. The CDR3 has 14 amino acids. The CDR3 sequence: CASSRGGGLETQYF. The CDR3 coding sequence is TGTGCCAGCAGTCGCGGGGGGGGGCTAGAGACCCAGTACTTC.

The genes are TRBV2 and TRBJ2-7; no firm D call. Trimming took off 6 bases at V and 1 base at J, with 7 bases between the two ends. The length of the CDR3 is 12 residues. Germline V CDR1 and CDR2: SNHLY, FYNNEI. This CDR3 reads CASRTGSYEQYF. The CDR3 DNA reads TGTGCCAGCAGGACCGGGTCCTACGAGCAGTACTTC. Full variable domain (rest looked up from reference TRBV2 and TRBJ2-7): EPEVTQTPSHQVTQMGQEVILRCVPISNHLYFYWYRQILGQKVEFLVSFYNNEISEKSEIFDDQFSVERPDGSNFTLKIRSTKLEDSAMYFCASRTGSYEQYFGPGTRLTVT.

This chain links TRBV27 with TRBJ2-1; 9 bases fit TRBD2. Germline CDR1 is MNHEY and CDR2 is SMNVEV (reference sequence). This CDR3 has 15 amino acids. The V gene end was trimmed by 8 bases and the J gene end by 4 bases; junction bases not matched to a gene: 9. CDR3 region: CASGSLAGLYNEQFF. In DNA, the CDR3 is TGTGCCAGCGGAAGTCTAGCGGGACTTTACAATGAGCAGTTCTTC.

CDR3 loop: CASSSSGSNTEAFF. CDR3 DNA: TGTGCCAGCAGTTCCTCAGGGTCGAACACTGAAGCTTTCTTT. The chain uses TRBV28 and TRBJ1-1, with D maybe TRBD1 (5 bases). This CDR3 has 14 amino acids. The V gene lost 4 bases and the J gene lost 1 base, with 10 bases spanning the gap. From germline, CDR1 is MDHEN and CDR2 SYDVKM.

V gene TRBV18 combines with J gene TRBJ2-1; 9 bases agree with TRBD1. The germline V gene encodes CDR1 KGHSH and CDR2 LQKENI. There are 15 residues in the CDR3. Trimming at V came to 3 bases and at J to 9 bases, leaving 9 bases not matched to a gene. The CDR3 DNA follows: TGTGCCAGCTCACCGCCGGGACAGGGTGTGCGTGAGCAGTTCTTC. Its translation: CASSPPGQGVREQFF. Combining the CDR3 with reference TRBV18 and TRBJ2-1 gives the whole variable domain NAGVMQNPRHLVRRRGQEARLRCSPMKGHSHVYWYRQLPEEGLKFMVYLQKENIIDESGMPKERFSAEFPKEGPSILRIQQVVRGDSAAYFCASSPPGQGVREQFFGPGTRLTVL.